The rows below give T cell receptor beta chains drawn from one sample of a study of tumor-infiltrating lymphocytes in primary liver carcinoma. TCRdb reanalysed the multiplex PCR reads using MiXCR and keeps one entry per CDR3 protein. In the table there are 150,000 to 200,000 distinct CDR3 sequences, 60% of which are singletons. The sample was peripheral blood. The receptors shown here come from a man between 40 and 49 years old with primary liver carcinoma and hepatitis B virus infection. The CDR3 runs from the conserved cysteine through the conserved F or W. The order of the fields is D gene, J gene, V gene, clone size, CDR3 DNA, CDR3 protein. D genes are given only for firm matches. Not all rows give a size; the values are once, few, many and, for expanded clones, a class.

>TRBD1|TRBJ2-5|TRBV12-3/TRBV12-4|many
TGTGCCAGCAGTACTCGGACAGGGGGCGAAGAGACCCAGTACTTC
CASSTRTGGEETQYF
>.|TRBJ2-3|TRBV7-9|.
TGTGCCAGCAGGTCCGGTGGGACCGAAGTCACAGATACGCAGTATTTT
CASRSGGTEVTDTQYF
>.|TRBJ1-1|TRBV6-5|.
TGTGCCAGCAGTTACTCGATGGCAGGGCGGAACACTGAAGCTTTCTTT
CASSYSMAGRNTEAFF
>.|TRBJ1-1|TRBV4-2|.
TGTGTCAGCAGCCAAGCATTGGGAGAGAACACTGAAGCTTTCTTT
CVSSQALGENTEAFF
>.|TRBJ2-7|TRBV30|.
TGTGCCTGGAGTGTTAAAGGCGTGGACTACGAGCAGTACTTC
CAWSVKGVDYEQYF
>TRBD2|TRBJ2-1|TRBV29-1|.
TGCAGCGTTGTTGGGGGACTAGTATACAATGAGGAGTTCTTC
CSVVGGLVYNEEFF
>TRBD2|TRBJ2-3|TRBV29-1|.
TGCAGCGTTGAAGATCAAACTAGCGGGGGAAGAGCAGATACGCAGTATTTT
CSVEDQTSGGRADTQYF
>.|TRBJ2-1|TRBV4-1|.
TGCGCCAGCAGCCAAGAGGCGGGTTACAATGAGCAGTTCTTC
CASSQEAGYNEQFF
>.|TRBJ1-5|TRBV28|.
TGTGCCAGCAATACGCAGGGAAATGGCAATCAGCCCCAGCATTTT
CASNTQGNGNQPQHF
>.|TRBJ1-1|TRBV11-3|.
TGTGCTAGCAGTTTCACACCCATGGACACTGAAGCTTTCTTT
CASSFTPMDTEAFF
>TRBD1|TRBJ1-1|TRBV6-6|.
TGTGCCAGCCGACCAGGACAGGGACGAAACACTGAAGCTTTCTTT
CASRPGQGRNTEAFF
>.|TRBJ1-5|TRBV12-3/TRBV12-4|.
TGTGCCAGCAGTTTCAGACGAGGTGCTCAGCCCCAGCATTTT
CASSFRRGAQPQHF
>.|TRBJ1-5|TRBV6-5|.
TGCGCCAGCAGTGGGGACGGTAGCAATCAGCCCAAGCATTTT
CASSGDGSNQPKHF
>TRBD1|TRBJ2-1|TRBV6-6|.
TGTGCCAGCAGTTACTTTCCGGGACAGGGGAATGAGCAGTTCTTC
CASSYFPGQGNEQFF
>.|TRBJ2-3|TRBV11-2|.
TGTGTCAGCAGAAAACCAGGGTCGGATACGCAGTATTTT
CVSRKPGSDTQYF
>.|TRBJ2-1|TRBV11-2|.
TGTGCCAGCTGCCCCAGGGGAGCCGATGGGCAGTTCTTC
CASCPRGADGQFF
>.|TRBJ2-1|TRBV4-1|.
TGCGCCAGCAGCCAATCTCCACTGTACAATGAGCAGTTCTTC
CASSQSPLYNEQFF
>TRBD2|TRBJ2-7|TRBV10-3|few
TGTGCCATCACCGAGTCAGGGGGGGCTAGCGGGAGTGAGCAGTACTTC
CAITESGGASGSEQYF
>TRBD2|TRBJ2-1|TRBV6-2/TRBV6-3|.
TGTGCCAGCAGAGGGACTAACCCCCACAATGAGCAGTTCTTC
CASRGTNPHNEQFF
>TRBD1|TRBJ2-5|TRBV11-2|.
TGTGCCAGCCGGTTAGCCGGACAGGTCCAAGAGACCCAGTACTTC
CASRLAGQVQETQYF
>.|TRBJ2-3|TRBV5-4|.
TGTGCCAGCAGCTCCCCGGGAGATACGCAGTATTTT
CASSSPGDTQYF
>TRBD2|TRBJ2-2|TRBV6-1|.
TGTGCCAGCAGTTCTGGACTAGTAGGAACTGGGGAGCTGTTTTTT
CASSSGLVGTGELFF
>.|TRBJ2-1|TRBV2|few
TGTGCCAGCAGTGAAGCGGAGAGGGATGAGCAGTTCTTC
CASSEAERDEQFF
>.|TRBJ2-1|TRBV12-3/TRBV12-4|.
TGTGCCAGCAGTTTCGGGGAGGTGTTGAATGAGCAGTTCTTC
CASSFGEVLNEQFF
>.|TRBJ1-2|TRBV4-1|few
TGCGCCAGCAGCCATACCGCCCCCGTCGCCGGTTACACCTTC
CASSHTAPVAGYTF
>.|TRBJ1-1|TRBV12-3/TRBV12-4|.
TGTGCCATCAGTACGGGAAAGATGAACACTGAAGCTTTCTTT
CAISTGKMNTEAFF
>.|TRBJ2-7|TRBV10-2|.
TGCGCCAGCAGCAACTGGGACAACGAGCAGTACTTC
CASSNWDNEQYF
>.|TRBJ2-2|TRBV6-5|few
TGTGCCAGCAGTTACACGGACACCTTCACCGGGGAGCTGTTTTTT
CASSYTDTFTGELFF
>.|TRBJ2-1|TRBV6-5|.
TGTGCCAGCAGTCACACTGGCAACTATGAGCAGTTCTTC
CASSHTGNYEQFF
>.|TRBJ2-7|TRBV12-3/TRBV12-4|.
TGTGCCAGCACCTTAGACCTTGGGGGGACCTACGAGCAGTACTTC
CASTLDLGGTYEQYF
>TRBD1|TRBJ2-7|TRBV11-2|many
TGTGCCAGCAGCTTAGAGATCTATAAGGGGGCTTATCAGTACTTC
CASSLEIYKGAYQYF
>.|TRBJ2-7|TRBV6-1|few
TGTGCCAGCAGTACCACCCGGTTCTACGAGCAGTACTTC
CASSTTRFYEQYF
>TRBD2|TRBJ2-5|TRBV11-2|many
TGTGCCAGCAGCTTGATGATTCCGACTAGCGGGAGGGGGGCCCAGTACTTC
CASSLMIPTSGRGAQYF
>.|TRBJ1-1|TRBV12-3/TRBV12-4|.
TGTGCCAGCAGTTATGGGGGGCCGAGAACTGAAGCTTTTTTT
CASSYGGPRTEAFF
>TRBD2|TRBJ2-3|TRBV4-1|.
TGCGCCAGCAGCCGCCTCCCGGGACTAGAGGGCCCAGATACGCAGTATTTT
CASSRLPGLEGPDTQYF
>TRBD1|TRBJ2-5|TRBV12-3/TRBV12-4|.
TGTGCCAGCAGCTCTCCTCAGGGGGCAGAGACCCAGTACTTC
CASSSPQGAETQYF
>.|TRBJ1-1|TRBV6-4|.
TGTGCCAGCAGTGAATCCATGAACACTGAAGCTTTCTTT
CASSESMNTEAFF
>TRBD1|TRBJ1-5|TRBV7-9|few
TGTGCCAGCAGCTCACAGGGGGCTAATCAGCCCCAGCATTTT
CASSSQGANQPQHF
>.|TRBJ2-7|TRBV11-2|once
TGTGCCAGCAGCACTCCAGCTTCCGCCAACGAGCAGTACTTC
CASSTPASANEQYF
>TRBD2|TRBJ2-7|TRBV6-5|few
TGTGCCAGCTCCGGGACTAGGGCCTACGAGCAGTACTTC
CASSGTRAYEQYF
>.|TRBJ2-5|TRBV11-2|.
TGTGCCAGTAGCTTAGAGGTTCTTCAAGAGACCCATTACTTC
CASSLEVLQETHYF
>TRBD2|TRBJ2-5|TRBV11-3|.
TGTGACGGCAGCTTAAGGACTAGCGGGAGCCAAGAGACCCAGTACTTC
CDGSLRTSGSQETQYF
>TRBD1|TRBJ1-4|TRBV5-4|.
TGTGCCAGCAGCCCTCGGACAGGGGAGGGAGAAAAACTGTTTTTT
CASSPRTGEGEKLFF
>TRBD1|TRBJ1-3|TRBV28|.
TGTGCCAGCAGTTCAGCCGGGACAGCCTCTGGAAACACCATATATTTT
CASSSAGTASGNTIYF